This T cell receptor (beta chain) was recorded in a study of blood T cells in healthy people across ages. The people who gave samples were healthy Caucasians from Russia, aged about 6 to 100. About this clonotype: The junction departs from germline at one end; a sequencing error may be responsible.

The CDR3 consists of 12 residues. Germline CDR1 reads KGHDR; CDR2 reads SFDVKD. Next came a second PCR, run for about 6 to 12 cycles, which used a sample-barcoded 5' primer along with a J-beta primer mix. A template-switch adaptor containing 12 random nucleotides labeled each cDNA molecule. MiXCR was run by TCRdb on the 5' RACE reads, yielding one entry per CDR3 protein. The table has around 750,000 distinct CDR3 sequences, about 55% seen once. The chain links TRBV24-1 to TRBJ1-2; no definite D call. This receptor was identified in an elderly man in good health. The sample comprised blood. In DNA form, the CDR3 reads TGTGCCGCCAGTGATTCCCTCTATGGCTACACCTTC. Translated: CAASDSLYGYTF.